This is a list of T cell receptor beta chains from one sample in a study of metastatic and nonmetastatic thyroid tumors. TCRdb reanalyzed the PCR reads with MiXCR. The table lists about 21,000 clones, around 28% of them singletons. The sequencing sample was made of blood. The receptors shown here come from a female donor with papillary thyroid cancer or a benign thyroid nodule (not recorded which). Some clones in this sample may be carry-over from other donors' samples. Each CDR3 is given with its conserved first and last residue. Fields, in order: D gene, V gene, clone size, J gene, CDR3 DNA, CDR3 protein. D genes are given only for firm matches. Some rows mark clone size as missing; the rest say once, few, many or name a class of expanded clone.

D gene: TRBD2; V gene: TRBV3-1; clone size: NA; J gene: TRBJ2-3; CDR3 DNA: TGTGCCAGCAGCCCCTCGACTAGCGCGGGGACAGATACGCAGTATTTT; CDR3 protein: CASSPSTSAGTDTQYF
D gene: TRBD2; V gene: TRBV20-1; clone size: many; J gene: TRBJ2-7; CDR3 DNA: TGCAGTGCTAGAGAGCCCAGCGGGGGGCCCGAGCAGTACTTC; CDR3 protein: CSAREPSGGPEQYF
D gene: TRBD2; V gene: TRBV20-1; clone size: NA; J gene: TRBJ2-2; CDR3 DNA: TGCAGTGCTAGAGATAGCAGCGGGAGAGTTTACACCGGGGAGCTGTTTTTT; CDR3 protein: CSARDSSGRVYTGELFF
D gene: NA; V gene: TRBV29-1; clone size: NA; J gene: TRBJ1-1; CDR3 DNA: TGCAGCGTTGAAAGGGCTGGGCCATGGGCTGAAACTGAAGCTATCTTT; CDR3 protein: CSVERAGPWAETEAIF
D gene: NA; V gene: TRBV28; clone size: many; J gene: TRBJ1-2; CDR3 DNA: TGTGCCAGCAGTGGCCCGGGACACCTCTATGGCTACACCTTC; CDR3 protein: CASSGPGHLYGYTF
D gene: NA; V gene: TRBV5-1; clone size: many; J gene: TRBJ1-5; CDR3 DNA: TGCGCCAGCAGCCCGGGCGGGGGGAGCAATCAGCCCCAGCATTTT; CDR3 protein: CASSPGGGSNQPQHF
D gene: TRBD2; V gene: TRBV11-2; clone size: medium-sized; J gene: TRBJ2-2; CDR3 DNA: TGTGCCAGCAGCTTAGATAAACTAGCGGGGAACACCGGGGAGCTGTTTTTT; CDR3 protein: CASSLDKLAGNTGELFF
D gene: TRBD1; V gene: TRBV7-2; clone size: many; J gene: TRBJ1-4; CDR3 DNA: TGTGCCAGCAGCTCATCAGGGGGCCAGAGACTGTTTTTT; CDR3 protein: CASSSSGGQRLFF
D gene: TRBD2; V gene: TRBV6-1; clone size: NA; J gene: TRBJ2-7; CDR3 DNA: TGTGCCAGCAGTGAAGATGCGGGAGGGTTTAACGAGCAGTACTTC; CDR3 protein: CASSEDAGGFNEQYF
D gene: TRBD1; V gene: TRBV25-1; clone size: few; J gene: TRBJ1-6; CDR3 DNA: TGTGCCAGCAGCAACATGGGACAGGGTATTAAGTCACCCCTCCACTTT; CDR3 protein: CASSNMGQGIKSPLHF
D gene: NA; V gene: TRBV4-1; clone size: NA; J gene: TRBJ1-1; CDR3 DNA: TGCGCCAGCAGCCAAGTCGATTGGGCAGACACTGAAGCTTTCTTT; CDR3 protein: CASSQVDWADTEAFF
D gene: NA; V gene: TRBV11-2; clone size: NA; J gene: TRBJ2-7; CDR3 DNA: TGTGCCAGCAGCTTAGAACCTGCCGGAGTTGGCGAGCAGTACTTC; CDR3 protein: CASSLEPAGVGEQYF
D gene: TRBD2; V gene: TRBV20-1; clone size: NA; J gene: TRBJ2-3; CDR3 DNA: TGCAGTGCTAGGTTCCCGGGACTAACGGGAGCCCCAGATACGCAGTATTTT; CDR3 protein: CSARFPGLTGAPDTQYF
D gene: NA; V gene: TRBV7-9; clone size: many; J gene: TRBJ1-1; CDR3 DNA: TGTGCCAGCAGCCCCCCTCTGCTCTCCAACACTGAAGCTTTCTTT; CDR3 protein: CASSPPLLSNTEAFF
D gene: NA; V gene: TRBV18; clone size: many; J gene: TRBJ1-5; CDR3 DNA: TGTGCCAGCTCACCAGGAGTGGGAAACAATCAGCCCCAGCATTTT; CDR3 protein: CASSPGVGNNQPQHF
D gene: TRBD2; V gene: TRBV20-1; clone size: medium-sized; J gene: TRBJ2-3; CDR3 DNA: TGCAGTGCTAGTAGCGGGGGGTATGCAGATACGCAGTATTTT; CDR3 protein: CSASSGGYADTQYF